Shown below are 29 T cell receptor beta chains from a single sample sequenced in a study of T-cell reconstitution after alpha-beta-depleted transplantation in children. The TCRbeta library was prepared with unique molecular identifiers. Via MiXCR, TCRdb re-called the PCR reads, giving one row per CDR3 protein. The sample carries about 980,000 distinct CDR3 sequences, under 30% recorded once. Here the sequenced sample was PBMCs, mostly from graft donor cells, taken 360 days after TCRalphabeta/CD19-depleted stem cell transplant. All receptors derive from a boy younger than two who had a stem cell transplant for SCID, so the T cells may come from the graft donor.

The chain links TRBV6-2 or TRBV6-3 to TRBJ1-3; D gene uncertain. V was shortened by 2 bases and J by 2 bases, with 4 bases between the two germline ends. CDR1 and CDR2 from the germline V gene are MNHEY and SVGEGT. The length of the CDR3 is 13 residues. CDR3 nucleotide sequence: TGTGCCAGCAGTTACGCCCCTGGAAACACCATATATTTT. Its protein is CASSYAPGNTIYF.

CDR3 residues: CASSSTGTRETQYF. Written as DNA, the CDR3 is TGCGCCAGCAGCTCCACCGGGACGCGGGAGACCCAGTACTTC. This chain connects TRBV5-1 to TRBJ2-5, with D perhaps matching TRBD1 or TRBD2 (5 bases each). Per germline, CDR1 SGHRS and CDR2 YFSETQ. Deletions cut 3 bases from V and 5 bases from J, with 14 bases between. The CDR3 covers 14 residues.

DNA for the CDR3: TGTGCCATCAGTGGGAATAGGACCAGTACCTACGAGCAGTACTTC. Translation: CAISGNRTSTYEQYF. The chain has TRBV10-3 and TRBJ2-7; no reliable D call. The V end lost 4 bases, the J end lost 2 bases, and 15 bases lay between the germline ends. CDR3 length: 15 residues. The germline CDR1 and CDR2 sequences are ENHRY and SYGVKD.

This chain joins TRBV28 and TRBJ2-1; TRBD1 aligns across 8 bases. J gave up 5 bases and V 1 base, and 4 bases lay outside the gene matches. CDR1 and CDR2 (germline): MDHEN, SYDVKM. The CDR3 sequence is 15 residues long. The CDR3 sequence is CASSLLQGDNNEQFF. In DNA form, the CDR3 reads TGTGCCAGCAGTTTATTACAGGGGGATAACAATGAGCAGTTCTTC. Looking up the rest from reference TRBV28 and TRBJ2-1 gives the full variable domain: DVKVTQSSRYLVKRTGEKVFLECVQDMDHENMFWYRQDPGLGLRLIYFSYDVKMKEKGDIPEGYSVSREKKERFSLILESASTNQTSMYLCASSLLQGDNNEQFFGPGTRLTVL.

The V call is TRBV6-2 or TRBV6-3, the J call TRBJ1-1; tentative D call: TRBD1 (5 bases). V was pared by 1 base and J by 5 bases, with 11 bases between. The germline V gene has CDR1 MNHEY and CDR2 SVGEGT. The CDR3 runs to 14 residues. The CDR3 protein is CASSYFQTATEAFF. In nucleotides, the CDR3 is TGTGCCAGCAGTTACTTCCAGACAGCAACTGAAGCTTTCTTT.

CDR3 protein: CASSQVPGITGELFF. In nucleotides, the CDR3 is TGCGCCAGCAGCCAAGTCCCGGGGATCACCGGGGAGCTGTTTTTT. This sequence joins TRBV4-3 and TRBJ2-2; tentatively, D is TRBD2 (5 bases). CDR3 length equals 15 residues. Germline V CDR1 and CDR2: LGHNA, YSLEER. Trimming left V 1 base short and J 4 bases short, with 10 bases between.

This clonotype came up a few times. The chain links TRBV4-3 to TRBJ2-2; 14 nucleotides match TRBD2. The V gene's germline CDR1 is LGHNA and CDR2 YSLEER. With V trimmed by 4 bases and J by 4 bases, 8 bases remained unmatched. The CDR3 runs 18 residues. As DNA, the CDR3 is TGCGCCAGCAGCCTAGGGACTAGCGGGGGATGGGGCACCGGGGAGCTGTTTTTT. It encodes CASSLGTSGGWGTGELFF.

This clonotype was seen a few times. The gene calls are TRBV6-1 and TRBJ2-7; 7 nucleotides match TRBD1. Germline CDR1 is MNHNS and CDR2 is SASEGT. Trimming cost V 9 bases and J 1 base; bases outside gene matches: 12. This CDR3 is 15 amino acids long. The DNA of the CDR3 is TGTGCCAGTACTCCCCCGGGACAGCGTTCCTACGAGCAGTACTTC. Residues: CASTPPGQRSYEQYF.

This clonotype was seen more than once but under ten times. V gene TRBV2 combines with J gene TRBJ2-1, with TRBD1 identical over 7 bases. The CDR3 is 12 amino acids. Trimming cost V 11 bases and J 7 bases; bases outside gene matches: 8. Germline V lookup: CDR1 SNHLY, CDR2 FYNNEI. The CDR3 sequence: CAGRRGHNEQFF. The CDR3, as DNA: TGTGCCGGTAGAAGGGGGCATAATGAGCAGTTCTTC.

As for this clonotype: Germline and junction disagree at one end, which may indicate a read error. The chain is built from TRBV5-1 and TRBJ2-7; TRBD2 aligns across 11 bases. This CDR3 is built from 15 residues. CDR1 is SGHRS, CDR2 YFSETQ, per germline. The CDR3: CASSSGTSGSYDQYF. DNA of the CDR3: TGCGCCAGCAGCTCCGGGACTAGCGGCTCCTACGACCAGTACTTC. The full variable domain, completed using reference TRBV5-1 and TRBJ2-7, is KAGVTQTPRYLIKTRGQQVTLSCSPISGHRSVSWYQQTPGQGLQFLFEYFSETQRNKGNFPGRFSGRQFSNSRSEMNVSTLELGDSALYLCASSSGTSGSYDQYFGPGTRLTVT.

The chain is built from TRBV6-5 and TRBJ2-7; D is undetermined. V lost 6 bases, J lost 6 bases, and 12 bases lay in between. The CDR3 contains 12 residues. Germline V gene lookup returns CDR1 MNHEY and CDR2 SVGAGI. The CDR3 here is CASSRSPLEQYF. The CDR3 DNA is TGTGCCAGCAGCCGCTCTCCCCTCGAGCAGTACTTC.

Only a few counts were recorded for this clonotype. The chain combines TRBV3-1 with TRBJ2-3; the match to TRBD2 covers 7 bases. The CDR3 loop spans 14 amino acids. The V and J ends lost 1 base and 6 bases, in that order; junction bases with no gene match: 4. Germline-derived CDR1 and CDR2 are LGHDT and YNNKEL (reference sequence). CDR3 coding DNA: TGTGCCAGCAGCCAAGCGGCCGGGGGGGATACGCAGTATTTT. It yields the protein CASSQAAGGDTQYF.

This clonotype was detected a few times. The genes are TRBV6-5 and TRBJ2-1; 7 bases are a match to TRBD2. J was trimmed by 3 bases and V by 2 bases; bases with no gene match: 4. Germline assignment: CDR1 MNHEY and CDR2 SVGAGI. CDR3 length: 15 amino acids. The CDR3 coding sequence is TGTGCCAGCAGTTACGGGGGGGAATTCTACAATGAGCAGTTCTTC. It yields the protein CASSYGGEFYNEQFF.

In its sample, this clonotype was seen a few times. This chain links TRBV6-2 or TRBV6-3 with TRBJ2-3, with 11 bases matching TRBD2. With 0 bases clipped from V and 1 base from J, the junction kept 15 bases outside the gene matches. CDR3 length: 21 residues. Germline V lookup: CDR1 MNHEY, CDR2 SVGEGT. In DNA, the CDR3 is TGTGCCAGCAGTTACTCGCCTAGCGGGGGGCGGTCCGATCTAGGCACAGATACGCAGTATTTT. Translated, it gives CASSYSPSGGRSDLGTDTQYF.

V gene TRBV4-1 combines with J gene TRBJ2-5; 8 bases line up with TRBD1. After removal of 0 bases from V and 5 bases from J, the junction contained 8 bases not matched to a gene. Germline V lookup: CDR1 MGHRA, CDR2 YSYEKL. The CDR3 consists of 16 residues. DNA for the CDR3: TGCGCCAGCAGCCAAGATAGGCAGGGGGCAGGGGAGACCCAGTACTTC. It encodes CASSQDRQGAGETQYF.

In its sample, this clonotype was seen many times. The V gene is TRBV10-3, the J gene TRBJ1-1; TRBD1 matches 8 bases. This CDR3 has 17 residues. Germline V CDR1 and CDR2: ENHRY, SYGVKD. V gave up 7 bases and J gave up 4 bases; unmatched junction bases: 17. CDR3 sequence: CAINGGAKQGGSTEAFF. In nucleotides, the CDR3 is TGTGCCATCAATGGGGGCGCAAAACAGGGGGGGAGCACTGAAGCTTTCTTT.

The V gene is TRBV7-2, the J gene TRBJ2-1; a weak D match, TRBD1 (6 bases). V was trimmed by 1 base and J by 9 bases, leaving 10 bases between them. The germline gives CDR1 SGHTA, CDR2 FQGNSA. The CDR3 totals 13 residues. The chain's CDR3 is CASSLVRGIEQFF. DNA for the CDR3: TGTGCCAGCAGCTTAGTGAGGGGGATTGAGCAGTTCTTC.

In nucleotides, the CDR3 is TGCGCCAGCAGCCAATTCCTGGGGGGGAACACTGAAGCTTTCTTT. It encodes CASSQFLGGNTEAFF. The chain has TRBV4-3 and TRBJ1-1, with a weak D call TRBD1 (5 bases). Trimming removed 2 bases from V and 1 base from J, with 11 bases in between. Germline-derived CDR1 and CDR2 are LGHNA and YSLEER. This CDR3 contains 15 residues.

CDR3 sequence reads: CASSSGRGGRAKNIQYF. DNA for the CDR3: TGTGCCAGCAGCTCCGGGAGGGGTGGGCGAGCCAAAAACATTCAGTACTTC. The chain has TRBV12-3 or TRBV12-4 and TRBJ2-4; 8 bases are shared with TRBD2. This CDR3 comprises 17 residues. V lost 6 bases, J lost 0 bases, and 10 bases stayed unmatched.

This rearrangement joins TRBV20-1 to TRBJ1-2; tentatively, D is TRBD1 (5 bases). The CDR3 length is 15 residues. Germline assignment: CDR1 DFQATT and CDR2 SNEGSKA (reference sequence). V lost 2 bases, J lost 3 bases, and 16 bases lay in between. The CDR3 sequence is CSARTRRVGDYGYTF. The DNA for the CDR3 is TGCAGTGCTAGAACTCGCAGGGTGGGGGACTATGGCTACACCTTC.

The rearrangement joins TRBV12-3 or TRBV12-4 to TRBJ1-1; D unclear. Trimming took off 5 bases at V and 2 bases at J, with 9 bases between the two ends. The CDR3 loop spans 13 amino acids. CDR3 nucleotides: TGTGCCAGCAGTCCAGGTTATAACACTGAAGCTTTCTTT. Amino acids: CASSPGYNTEAFF.

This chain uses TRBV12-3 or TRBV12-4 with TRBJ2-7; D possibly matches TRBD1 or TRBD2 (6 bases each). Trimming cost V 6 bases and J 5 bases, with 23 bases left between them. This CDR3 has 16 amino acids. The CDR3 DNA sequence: TGTGCCAGCAGCTGGATTGGAGGGATGGAGGGGGACGAGCAGTACTTC. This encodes CASSWIGGMEGDEQYF.

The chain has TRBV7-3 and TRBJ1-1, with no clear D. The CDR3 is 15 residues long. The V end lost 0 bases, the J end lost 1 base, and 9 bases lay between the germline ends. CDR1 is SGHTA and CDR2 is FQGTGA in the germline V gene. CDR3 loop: CASSLTADPNTEAFF. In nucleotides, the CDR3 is TGTGCCAGCAGCTTAACCGCGGACCCGAACACTGAAGCTTTCTTT.

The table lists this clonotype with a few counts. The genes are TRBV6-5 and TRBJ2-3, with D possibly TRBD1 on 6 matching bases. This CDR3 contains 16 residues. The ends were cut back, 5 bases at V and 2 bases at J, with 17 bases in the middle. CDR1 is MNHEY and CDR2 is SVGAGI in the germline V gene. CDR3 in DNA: TGTGCCAGCAGTCTCCAGGGGACCCGGTCCACAGATACGCAGTATTTT. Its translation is CASSLQGTRSTDTQYF.

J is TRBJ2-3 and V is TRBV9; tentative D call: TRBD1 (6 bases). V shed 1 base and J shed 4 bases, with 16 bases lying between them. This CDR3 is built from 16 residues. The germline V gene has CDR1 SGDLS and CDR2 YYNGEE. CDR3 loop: CASSVRGGEGADTQYF. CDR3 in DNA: TGTGCCAGCAGCGTACGAGGGGGTGAAGGAGCAGATACGCAGTATTTT.

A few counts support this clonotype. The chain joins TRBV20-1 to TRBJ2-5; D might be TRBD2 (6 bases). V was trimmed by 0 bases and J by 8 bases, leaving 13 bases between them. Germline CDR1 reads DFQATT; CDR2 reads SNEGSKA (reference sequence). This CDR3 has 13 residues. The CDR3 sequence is CSARDRLGGTQYF. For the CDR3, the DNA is TGCAGTGCTAGAGATCGTCTGGGAGGCACCCAGTACTTC.

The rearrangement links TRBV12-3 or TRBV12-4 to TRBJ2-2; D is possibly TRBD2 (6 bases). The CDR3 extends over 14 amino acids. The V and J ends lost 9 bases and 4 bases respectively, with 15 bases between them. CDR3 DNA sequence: TGTGCCAGTTTGGCGGACGGGGGCACCGGGGAGCTGTTTTTT. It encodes CASLADGGTGELFF.

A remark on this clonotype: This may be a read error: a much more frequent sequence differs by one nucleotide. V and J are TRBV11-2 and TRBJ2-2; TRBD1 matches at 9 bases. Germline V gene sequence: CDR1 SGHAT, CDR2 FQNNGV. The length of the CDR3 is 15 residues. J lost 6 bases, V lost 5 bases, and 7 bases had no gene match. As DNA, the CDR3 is TGTGCCAGCAGCCCAGGGACAGGGAGGGCCGGGGAGCTGTTTTTT. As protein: CASSPGTGRAGELFF.

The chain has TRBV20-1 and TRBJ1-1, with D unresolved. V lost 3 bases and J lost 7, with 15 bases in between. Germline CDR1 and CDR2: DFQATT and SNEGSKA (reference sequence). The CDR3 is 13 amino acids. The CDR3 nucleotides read TGCAGTGCTAGTTCACTTTTCACGTATGAAGCTTTCTTT. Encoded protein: CSASSLFTYEAFF.